Sequencing of this T cell receptor (beta chain) was carried out in a study of low-dose radiotherapy and immunotherapy resistance in tumors. Study-level information: Fractions of 1 Gy went to Cohort 2 every two weeks, for 13 Gy over 26 weeks. Given every two weeks, intravenous cyclophosphamide 200 mg/m2 preceded radiation and immunotherapy by one day. Patients took aspirin 300 mg by mouth once daily. This continued for four cycles, starting on cycle 1 day 1.

Time point noted: after trial treatment. Documented treatment: LDRT plus nivolumab, ipilimumab, low-dose cyclophosphamide and aspirin (RACIN trial). Solid tumors that lacked tumor-infiltrating lymphocytes and were advanced were present in eligible patients. The CDR3 loop spans 14 amino acids. V lost 3 bases and J lost 8, with 13 bases in between. Alpha- and beta-chain coverage of first-strand cDNA came from TRAV- and TRBV-specific primers. TCRs underwent 15 to 25 PCR cycles of amplification with a constant-region primer and V-primer adapter. TCRdb ran MiXCR on the reads and lists one entry per CDR3 protein. The sample contains around 100,000 distinct CDR3 sequences, less than 25% of which appear only once.

Sequencing was performed on PBMCs, taken after low-dose radiotherapy plus immunotherapy. The chain recombines TRBV12-3 or TRBV12-4 with TRBJ2-2; D ambiguous. The origin of this receptor is a male donor with prostate cancer. The chain's CDR3 is CASSFGLPAGELFF. CDR3 DNA: TGTGCCAGCAGTTTCGGGCTACCCGCGGGGGAGCTGTTTTTT.